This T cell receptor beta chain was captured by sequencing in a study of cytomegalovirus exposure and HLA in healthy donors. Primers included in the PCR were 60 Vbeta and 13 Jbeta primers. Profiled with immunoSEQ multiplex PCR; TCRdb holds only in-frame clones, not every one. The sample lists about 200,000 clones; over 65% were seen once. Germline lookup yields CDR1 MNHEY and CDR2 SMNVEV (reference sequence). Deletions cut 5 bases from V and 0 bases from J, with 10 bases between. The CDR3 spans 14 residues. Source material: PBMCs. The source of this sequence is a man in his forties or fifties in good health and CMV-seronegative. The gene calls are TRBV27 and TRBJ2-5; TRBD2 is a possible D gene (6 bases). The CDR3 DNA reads TGTGCCAGCAGTAAGGAGGGTTACCAAGAGACCCAGTACTTC. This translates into CASSKEGYQETQYF.